This entry features one T cell receptor beta chain sequence. Antigen specificity is unknown. Germline values: CDR1 SGHTA, CDR2 FQGTGA. Trimming cost V 5 bases and J 5 bases, with 11 bases left between them. This CDR3 contains 13 residues. Every donor was a healthy person donating bone marrow. The sample comes from a study of cytomegalovirus exposure and HLA in healthy donors. Study in general: T cells numbering around 200 million yielded roughly 120 million unique TCR beta sequences in an earlier analysis.

Regarding the study as a whole: A later analysis linked a missense variant in DCLRE1C to the trimming of TCR beta V and J genes. The analysis excluded some indistinguishable V segments, including TRBV6-2 and TRBV6-3.

13 Jbeta primers and 60 Vbeta primers were used for the PCR. Some clones are missing from TCRdb's copy, which holds only in-frame ones; the method was immunoSEQ multiplex PCR. The sample consists of some 70,000 clones, roughly 83% of them appearing once. The V and J genes are TRBV7-3 and TRBJ2-3; the D gene is possibly TRBD2 (6 bases). This receptor was taken from a woman between 45 and 60 years old in good health and CMV-seronegative. The sample was PBMCs. CDR3 sequence (DNA): TGTGCCAGCAGCGTACCTAGCGTAGATACGCAGTATTTT. It yields the protein CASSVPSVDTQYF.